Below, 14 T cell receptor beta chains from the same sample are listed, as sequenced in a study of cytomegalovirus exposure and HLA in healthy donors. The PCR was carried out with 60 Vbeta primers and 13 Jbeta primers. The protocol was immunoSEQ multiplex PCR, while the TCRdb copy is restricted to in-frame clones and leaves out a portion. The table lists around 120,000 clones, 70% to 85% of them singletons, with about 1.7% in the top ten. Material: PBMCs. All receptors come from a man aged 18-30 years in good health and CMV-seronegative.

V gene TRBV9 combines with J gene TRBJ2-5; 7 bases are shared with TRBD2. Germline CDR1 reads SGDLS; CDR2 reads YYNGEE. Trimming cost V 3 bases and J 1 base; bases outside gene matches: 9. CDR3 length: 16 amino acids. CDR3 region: CASSGQGGGSQETQYF. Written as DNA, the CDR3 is TGTGCCAGCAGCGGTCAAGGCGGGGGTAGCCAAGAGACCCAGTACTTC.

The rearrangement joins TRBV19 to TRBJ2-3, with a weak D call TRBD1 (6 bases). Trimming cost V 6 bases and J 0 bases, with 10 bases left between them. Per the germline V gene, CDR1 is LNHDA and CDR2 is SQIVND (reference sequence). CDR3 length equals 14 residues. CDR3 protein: CASRGTLSTDTQYF. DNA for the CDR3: TGTGCCAGTAGGGGGACACTGAGCACAGATACGCAGTATTTT.

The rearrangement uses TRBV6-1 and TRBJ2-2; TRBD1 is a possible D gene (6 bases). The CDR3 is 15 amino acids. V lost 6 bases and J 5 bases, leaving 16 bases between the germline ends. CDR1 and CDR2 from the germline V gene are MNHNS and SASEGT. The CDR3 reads CASRGTRSRTGELFF. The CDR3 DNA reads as TGTGCCAGCAGGGGGACACGGTCCCGTACCGGGGAGCTGTTTTTT.

The CDR3 coding sequence is TGTGCCAGCAGCTTATTATGGGGCACCGACTACGAGCAGTACTTC. As protein: CASSLLWGTDYEQYF. The V call is TRBV7-2, the J call TRBJ2-7; possible D gene TRBD1, 5 bases. CDR3 length: 15 amino acids. V lost 2 bases, J lost 3 bases, and 14 bases lay in between. Germline values: CDR1 SGHTA, CDR2 FQGNSA.

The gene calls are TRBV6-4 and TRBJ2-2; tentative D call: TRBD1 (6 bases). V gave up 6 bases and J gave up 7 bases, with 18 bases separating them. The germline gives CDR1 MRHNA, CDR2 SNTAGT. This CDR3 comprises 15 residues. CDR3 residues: CASRLEPQGHGELFF. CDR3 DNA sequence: TGTGCCAGCAGACTAGAGCCGCAGGGGCACGGGGAGCTGTTTTTT.

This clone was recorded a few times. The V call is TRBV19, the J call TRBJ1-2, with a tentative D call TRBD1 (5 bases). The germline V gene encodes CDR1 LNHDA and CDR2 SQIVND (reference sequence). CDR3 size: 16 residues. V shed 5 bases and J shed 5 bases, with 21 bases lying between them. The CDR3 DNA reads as TGTGCCAGTAGTCCGCGGGACCGATCTTCCACTTATGGCTACACCTTC. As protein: CASSPRDRSSTYGYTF.

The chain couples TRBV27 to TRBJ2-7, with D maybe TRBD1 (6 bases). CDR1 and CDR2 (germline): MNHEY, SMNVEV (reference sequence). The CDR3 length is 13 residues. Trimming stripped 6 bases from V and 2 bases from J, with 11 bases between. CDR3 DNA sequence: TGTGCCAGCAGACTGACAGGAGCCTACGAGCAGTACTTC. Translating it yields CASRLTGAYEQYF.

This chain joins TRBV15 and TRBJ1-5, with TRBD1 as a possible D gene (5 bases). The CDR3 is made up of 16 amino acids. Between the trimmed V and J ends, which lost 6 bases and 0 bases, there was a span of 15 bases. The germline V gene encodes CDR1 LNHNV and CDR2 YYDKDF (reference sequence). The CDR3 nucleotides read TGTGCCACCAGGCGGGACTCGATCTATAGCAATCAGCCCCAGCATTTT. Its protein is CATRRDSIYSNQPQHF. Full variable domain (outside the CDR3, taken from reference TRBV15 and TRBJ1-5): DAMVIQNPRYQVTQFGKPVTLSCSQTLNHNVMYWYQQKSSQAPKLLFHYYDKDFNNEADTPDNFQSRRPNTSFCFLDIRSPGLGDTAMYLCATRRDSIYSNQPQHFGDGTRLSIL.

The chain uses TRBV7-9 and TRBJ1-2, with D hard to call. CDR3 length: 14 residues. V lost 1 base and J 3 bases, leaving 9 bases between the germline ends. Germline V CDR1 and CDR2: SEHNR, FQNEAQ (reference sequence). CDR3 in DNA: TGTGCCAGCAGCTTAGGCGAGAGCTACTATGGCTACACCTTC. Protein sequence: CASSLGESYYGYTF.

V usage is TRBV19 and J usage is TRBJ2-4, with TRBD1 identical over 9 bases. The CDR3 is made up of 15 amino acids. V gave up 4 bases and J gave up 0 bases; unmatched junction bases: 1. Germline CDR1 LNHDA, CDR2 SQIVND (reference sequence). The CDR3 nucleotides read TGTGCCAGTAGTAGGACAGGGGTAGCCAAAAACATTCAGTACTTC. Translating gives CASSRTGVAKNIQYF.

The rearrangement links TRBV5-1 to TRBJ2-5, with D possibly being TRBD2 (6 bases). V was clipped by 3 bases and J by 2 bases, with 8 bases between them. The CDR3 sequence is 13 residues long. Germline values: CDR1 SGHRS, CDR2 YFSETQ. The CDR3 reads CASSWGGQETQYF. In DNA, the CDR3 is TGCGCCAGCAGCTGGGGAGGTCAAGAGACCCAGTACTTC.

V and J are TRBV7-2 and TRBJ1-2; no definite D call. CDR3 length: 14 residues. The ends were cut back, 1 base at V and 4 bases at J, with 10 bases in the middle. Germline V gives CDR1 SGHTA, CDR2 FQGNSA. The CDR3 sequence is CASSLGDIRYGYTF. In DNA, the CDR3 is TGTGCCAGCAGCTTAGGAGACATCCGCTATGGCTACACCTTC.

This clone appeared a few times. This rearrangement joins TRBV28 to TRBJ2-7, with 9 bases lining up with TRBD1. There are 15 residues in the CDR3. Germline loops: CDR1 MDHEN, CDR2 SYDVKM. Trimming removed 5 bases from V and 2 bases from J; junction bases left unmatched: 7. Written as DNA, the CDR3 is TGTGCCAGCAGTAATGGACAGGGGAGGCCCTACGAGCAGTACTTC. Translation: CASSNGQGRPYEQYF. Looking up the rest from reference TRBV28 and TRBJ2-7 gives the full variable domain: DVKVTQSSRYLVKRTGEKVFLECVQDMDHENMFWYRQDPGLGLRLIYFSYDVKMKEKGDIPEGYSVSREKKERFSLILESASTNQTSMYLCASSNGQGRPYEQYFGPGTRLTVT.

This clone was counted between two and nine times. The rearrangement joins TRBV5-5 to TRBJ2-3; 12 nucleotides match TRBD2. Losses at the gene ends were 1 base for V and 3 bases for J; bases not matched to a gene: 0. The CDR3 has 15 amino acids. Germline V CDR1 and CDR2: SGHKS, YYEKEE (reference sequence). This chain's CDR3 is CASSLTSGGTDTQYF. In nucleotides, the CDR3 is TGTGCCAGCAGCTTGACTAGCGGGGGGACAGATACGCAGTATTTT.